One T cell receptor beta chain is described in this entry. This clone's antigen is unknown. This may come from a read error, since a much larger clone is one base off. This specimen belongs to a study of MAIT cells during Salmonella Paratyphi A infection (dated by TCRdb to about 2017). Study-level results and caveats: The availability of volunteer samples limited the sample sizes, but these sizes were considered adequate to detect differences between groups. Compared with healthy controls, diagnosed volunteers had more expansion or contraction among the top five MAIT clonotypes (about 0.54 versus 0.13), suggesting that infection reshaped the repertoire. MAIT TRBV usage was found to be oligoclonal, with TRBV20 and TRBV6 favoured, and appeared to be unchanged by infection.

The CDR3 runs 16 residues from the cysteine to the phenylalanine. Just the 48-base CDR3 DNA is kept, in frame starting at base 1. Trimming removed 0 bases from V and 7 bases from J; the gene matches leave 3 bases unexplained. For CDR1 and CDR2, the germline V gene lists LGHNA and YNFKEQ. Library prep was done by 5' RACE. TCRbeta was amplified in two rounds of PCR using Phusion High-Fidelity polymerase, and the primers added sample-specific barcodes. To build the TCRbeta libraries, template-switch cDNA synthesis was carried out using SMARTScribe reverse transcriptase along with a TRBC-specific primer. The barcoded samples were pooled and then prepared using the NEBNext Ultra DNA Library Prep Kit for Illumina. Libraries were sequenced on an Illumina MiSeq with the MiSeq reagent kit v2, 300 cycles. In the source study's methods: Jemultiplexer was used to demultiplex reads by barcode, and MiTCR with default parameters handled the alignment. VDJtools removed non-functional sequences, and clonotypes were defined by amino acid sequence, with clonotype frequencies based on assigned sequence reads. The clonal space homeostasis analysis grouped clonotypes by frequency into over-represented (0.05-1), large, medium and small bins. TCRdb reran the public reads through fastp at Q25 and MiXCR, keeping productive beta chains. Every entry covers one CDR3 protein and lists the most common genes and DNA from its rows. The V and J calls follow TCRdb's processing rather than the paper's. The sample table shows 500 to 800 distinct CDR3 sequences, and about 35% are seen once. The ten largest make up approximately 50% of the sample.

According to the study, the label for this sample's time point signals: healthy control first sampling. MAIT cells were defined as Valpha7.2+ CD161+ T cells and were identified and sorted by flow cytometry. Healthy adult controls were laboratory volunteers or leukocyte cones from the national blood and transplant service. For RNA extraction, between roughly 4,500 and 11,000 MAIT cells from each sample were sorted straight into RNAqueous-Micro lysis buffer. Unchallenged healthy controls were sampled twice, approximately three weeks apart, as a control for MAIT repertoire stability. Lymphoprep gradient centrifugation was used to isolate peripheral blood mononuclear cells from blood samples and leukocyte cones. Cells were sorted on either a BD FACSAria Fusion or a BD FACSAria III sorter.

This TCR derives from an adult in good health. The chain was built from TRBV4-2 and TRBJ2-2; 12 central bases correspond to TRBD2. The specimen was MAIT cells from blood. The CDR3 region reads CASSQDPSGGVGELFF. In nucleotide form, the sequence is TGTGCCAGCAGCCAAGATCCTAGCGGGGGGGTCGGGGAGCTGTTTTTT.